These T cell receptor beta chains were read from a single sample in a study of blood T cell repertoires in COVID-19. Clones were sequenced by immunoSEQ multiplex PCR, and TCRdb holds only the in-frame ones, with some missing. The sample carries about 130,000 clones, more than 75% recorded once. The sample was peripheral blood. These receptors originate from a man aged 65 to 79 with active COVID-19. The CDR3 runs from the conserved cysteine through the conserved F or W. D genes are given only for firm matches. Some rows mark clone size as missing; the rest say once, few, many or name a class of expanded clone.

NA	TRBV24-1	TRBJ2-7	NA	CATSDYQTDYEQYF	TGTGCCACCAGTGATTACCAGACAGACTACGAGCAGTACTTC
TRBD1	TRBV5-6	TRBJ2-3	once	CASTQTGRGTDTQYF	TGTGCCAGCACCCAGACAGGGCGTGGGACAGATACGCAGTATTTT
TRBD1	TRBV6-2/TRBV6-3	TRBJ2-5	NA	CASSYRQGAFETQYF	TGTGCCAGCAGTTATCGGCAGGGGGCTTTTGAGACCCAGTACTTC
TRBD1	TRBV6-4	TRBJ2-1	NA	CASSESTGAALRGQFF	TGTGCCAGCAGTGAGTCGACAGGGGCCGCATTGAGGGGGCAGTTCTTC
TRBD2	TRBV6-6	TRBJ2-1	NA	CASTPSGRASNEQFF	TGTGCCAGCACGCCTAGCGGGAGGGCCTCGAATGAGCAGTTCTTC
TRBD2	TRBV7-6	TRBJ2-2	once	CASSLSGGFLNTGELFF	TGTGCCAGCAGCCTTAGCGGGGGATTCCTGAACACCGGGGAGCTGTTTTTT
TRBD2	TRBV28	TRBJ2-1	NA	CASRTSGTSNNEQFF	TGTGCCAGCAGAACCTCCGGGACTAGCAACAATGAGCAGTTCTTC
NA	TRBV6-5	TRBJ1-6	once	CATGTGTPNSPLHF	TGTGCCACGGGAACCGGGACACCTAATTCACCCCTCCACTTT
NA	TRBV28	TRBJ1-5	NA	CASSKPRVGQPQHF	TGTGCCAGCAGCAAGCCCAGGGTCGGTCAGCCCCAGCATTTT
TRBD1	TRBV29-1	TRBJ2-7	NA	CSAERTGASGGEQYF	TGCAGCGCTGAGAGGACAGGGGCGTCGGGTGGGGAGCAGTACTTC
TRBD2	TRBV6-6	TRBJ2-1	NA	CASSQSGTSGRNEQFF	TGTGCCAGCAGTCAGTCAGGGACTAGCGGGAGAAATGAGCAGTTCTTC
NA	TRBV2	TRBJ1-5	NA	CASRSYSNQPQHF	TGTGCCAGCAGGTCGTATAGCAATCAGCCCCAGCATTTT
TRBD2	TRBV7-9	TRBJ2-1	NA	CASSSSGIDNEQFF	TGTGCCAGCAGCTCAAGCGGGATTGACAATGAGCAGTTCTTC
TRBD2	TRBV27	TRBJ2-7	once	CASSPSGSSYEQYF	TGTGCCAGCAGTCCTAGCGGAAGCTCCTACGAGCAGTACTTC
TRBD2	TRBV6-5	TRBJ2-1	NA	CASSYGTSGYNEQFF	TGTGCCAGCAGTTACGGGACTAGCGGCTACAATGAGCAGTTCTTC
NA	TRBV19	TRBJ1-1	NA	CASSIGRGLNTEAFF	TGTGCCAGTAGTATAGGGCGGGGGCTGAACACTGAAGCTTTCTTT
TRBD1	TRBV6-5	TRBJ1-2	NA	CASSYSGTALFYGYTF	TGTGCCAGCAGTTACTCCGGGACAGCACTTTTCTATGGCTACACCTTC
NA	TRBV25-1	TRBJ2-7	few	CASSEVTREGGEQYF	TGTGCCAGCAGTGAGGTTACGCGGGAAGGTGGCGAGCAGTACTTC
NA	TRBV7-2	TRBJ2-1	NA	CASSLHGTAGEQFF	TGTGCCAGCAGCTTACATGGGACAGCGGGTGAGCAGTTCTTC
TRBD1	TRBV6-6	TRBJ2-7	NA	CASSQQGGQRKEYF	TGTGCCAGCAGTCAACAGGGGGGCCAACGAAAGGAGTACTTC
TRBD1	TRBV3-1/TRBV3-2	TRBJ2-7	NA	CASSHRDRAYEQYF	TGTGCCAGCAGCCACCGGGACAGGGCATACGAGCAGTACTTC
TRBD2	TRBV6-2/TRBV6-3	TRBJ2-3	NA	CASSYLAGTSRRSTDTQYF	TGTGCCAGCAGTTACCTCGCCGGGACTAGCAGGCGGAGCACAGATACGCAGTATTTT
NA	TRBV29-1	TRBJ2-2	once	CSVDSGHTGELFF	TGCAGCGTTGATAGCGGCCACACCGGGGAGCTGTTTTTT
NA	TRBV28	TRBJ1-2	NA	CASSFGGAPLGYTF	TGTGCCAGCAGTTTTGGGGGGGCTCCCCTTGGCTACACCTTC
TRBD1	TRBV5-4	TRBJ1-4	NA	CASSSDQGAYEKLFF	TGTGCCAGCAGCTCAGACCAGGGGGCGTATGAAAAACTGTTTTTT
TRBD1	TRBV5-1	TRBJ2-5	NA	CASSSPQGAQETQYF	TGCGCCAGCAGCTCGCCTCAGGGGGCGCAGGAGACCCAGTACTTC
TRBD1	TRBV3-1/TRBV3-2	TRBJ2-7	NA	CASSPDGTGFYEQYF	TGTGCCAGCAGCCCCGACGGGACAGGATTCTACGAGCAGTACTTC
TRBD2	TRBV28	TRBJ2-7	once	CASSQREWDEQYF	TGTGCCAGCAGCCAGCGGGAGTGGGACGAGCAGTACTTC
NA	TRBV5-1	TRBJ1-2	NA	CASSLQGDGYTF	TGCGCCAGCAGCTTACAGGGAGATGGCTACACCTTC
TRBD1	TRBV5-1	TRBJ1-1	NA	CASSLQGARTEAFF	TGCGCCAGCAGCTTACAGGGGGCCCGCACTGAAGCTTTCTTT
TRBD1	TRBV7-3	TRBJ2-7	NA	CASSLLQGGEQYF	TGTGCCAGCAGCTTATTACAGGGGGGAGAGCAGTACTTC
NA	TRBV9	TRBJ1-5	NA	CASSAAPQGPQHF	TGTGCCAGCAGCGCAGCACCTCAGGGGCCCCAGCATTTT
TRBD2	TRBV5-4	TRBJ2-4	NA	CASSNRLAGGNIQYF	TGTGCCAGCAGCAACCGACTAGCGGGAGGAAACATTCAGTACTTC
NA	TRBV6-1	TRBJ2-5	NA	CASSEARQILETQYF	TGTGCCAGCAGTGAAGCGAGACAGATTTTGGAGACCCAGTACTTC
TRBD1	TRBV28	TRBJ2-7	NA	CASSGTGTGGEQYF	TGTGCCAGCAGTGGGACCGGGACAGGGGGCGAGCAGTACTTC
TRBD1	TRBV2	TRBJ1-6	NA	CASSLNTQGAGGSPLHF	TGTGCCAGCAGTCTAAACACGCAGGGGGCCGGGGGATCACCCCTCCACTTT
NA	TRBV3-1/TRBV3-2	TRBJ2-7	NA	CASSPLSGSEQYF	TGTGCCAGCAGCCCCTTGTCAGGGTCCGAGCAGTACTTC
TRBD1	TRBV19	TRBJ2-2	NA	CASSIGTANTGELFF	TGTGCCAGTAGTATCGGGACAGCGAACACCGGGGAGCTGTTTTTT
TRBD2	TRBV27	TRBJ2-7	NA	CASSPPSGSTSYEQYF	TGTGCCAGCAGTCCCCCTAGCGGCTCGACCTCCTACGAGCAGTACTTC
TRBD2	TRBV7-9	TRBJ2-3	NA	CASSPKGTSGSTDTQYF	TGTGCCAGCAGCCCGAAGGGGACTAGCGGAAGCACAGATACGCAGTATTTT